These 25 T cell receptor beta chains were all obtained from the same sample, sequenced in a study of cytomegalovirus exposure and HLA in healthy donors. The study ran its PCR with 60 Vbeta and 13 Jbeta primers. Sequencing used immunoSEQ multiplex PCR; TCRdb keeps in-frame clones, though not all of them. The table lists 75,000 to 100,000 clones, around 74% of them singletons. Source material: PBMCs. The receptors come from a female donor in good health and CMV-seropositive.

The V call is TRBV7-8, the J call TRBJ1-1; TRBD1 might be the D (5 bases). The CDR3 length is 14 residues. V was trimmed by 6 bases and J by 4 bases, leaving 15 bases between them. Germline assignment: CDR1 SGHVS and CDR2 FQNEAQ. CDR3 in DNA: TGTGCCAGCAGAAGGGGAACAAGTGTCACTGAAGCTTTCTTT. The encoded protein is CASRRGTSVTEAFF.

The chain uses TRBV4-3 and TRBJ1-2; D is unresolved. Germline CDR1 reads LGHNA; CDR2 reads YSLEER. The CDR3 is 17 residues long. The V end lost 1 base, the J end lost 7 bases, and 22 bases lay between the germline ends. DNA of the CDR3: TGCGCCAGCAGCCAAGGGTGGCCACCCCCCTCTTCGGGTGGCTACACCTTC. Translating gives CASSQGWPPPSSGGYTF.

The gene calls are TRBV9 and TRBJ1-2; 9 bases fit TRBD1. After removal of 4 bases from V and 7 bases from J, the junction contained 5 bases not matched to a gene. Germline V gene data show CDR1 as SGDLS and CDR2 as YYNGEE. The CDR3 sequence is 13 residues long. The CDR3 sequence: CASSPGQGFGYTF. The DNA of the CDR3 is TGTGCCAGCAGCCCGGGACAGGGATTTGGCTACACCTTC.

The CDR3 here is CASSQPTDRAYGYTF. CDR3 DNA: TGTGCCAGCAGCCAACCTACCGACAGGGCCTATGGCTACACCTTC. The chain recombines TRBV4-2 with TRBJ1-2; 7 nucleotides agree with TRBD1. V trimming: 2 bases; J trimming: 4 bases; junction bases outside the gene matches: 7. The CDR3 loop spans 15 amino acids. From germline, CDR1 is LGHNA and CDR2 YNFKEQ.

The rearrangement links TRBV28 to TRBJ2-7, with TRBD1 matching 12 bases. There are 16 residues in the CDR3. Germline V gene sequence: CDR1 MDHEN, CDR2 SYDVKM. The junction had 15 bases not matched to a gene; V was cut back by 8 bases and J by 7 bases. Written as DNA, the CDR3 is TGTGCCAGCCTCTCTCCCCTGGGACAGGGGGCTGATGAGCAGTACTTC. This codes for CASLSPLGQGADEQYF.

This clone was counted between two and nine times. The V and J genes are TRBV19 and TRBJ1-2; 8 nucleotides align to TRBD1. This CDR3 is built from 13 residues. J lost 6 bases, V lost 6 bases, and 6 bases had no gene match. Germline loops: CDR1 LNHDA, CDR2 SQIVND (reference sequence). CDR3 coding DNA: TGTGCCAGTAGGCTACAGGGGGTGGATGGCTACACCTTC. Amino acids: CASRLQGVDGYTF.

V usage is TRBV6-6 and J usage is TRBJ1-3; 8 bases are a match to TRBD1. Germline loops: CDR1 MNHNY, CDR2 SVGAGI (reference sequence). V lost 6 bases, J lost 4 bases, and 5 bases stayed unmatched. This CDR3 is built from 14 residues. CDR3 protein: CASSRDRIGNTIYF. CDR3 in DNA: TGTGCCAGCAGCCGGGACAGGATAGGAAACACCATATATTTT.

This chain links TRBV7-8 with TRBJ2-1; D may be TRBD2 (6 bases). This CDR3 has 14 amino acids. Germline CDR1 is SGHVS and CDR2 is FQNEAQ. V was shortened by 5 bases and J by 8 bases, with 16 bases between the two germline ends. The CDR3 spells CASSPGLTVDEQFF. CDR3 DNA: TGTGCCAGCAGCCCGGGACTGACAGTCGATGAGCAGTTCTTC.

J is TRBJ2-3 and V is TRBV7-9, with D unclear. Trimming shortened V by 0 bases and J by 0 bases, and 4 bases separated the two germline ends. CDR1 and CDR2 from the germline V gene are SEHNR and FQNEAQ (reference sequence). This CDR3 has 14 residues. Here the CDR3 DNA reads TGTGCCAGCAGCTTAGCGGCTAGCACAGATACGCAGTATTTT. It codes for CASSLAASTDTQYF.

Only a few counts were recorded for this clone. The rearrangement uses TRBV6-1 and TRBJ2-1; the match to TRBD2 covers 15 bases. The V and J ends lost 7 bases and 10 bases, in that order; junction bases with no gene match: 8. This CDR3 is 15 amino acids long. Germline CDR1 and CDR2: MNHNS and SASEGT. CDR3 DNA: TGTGCCAGCATCAGGACTAGCGGGGGGGCCGACGAGCAGTTCTTC. Protein: CASIRTSGGADEQFF.

The J gene is TRBJ2-3, the V gene TRBV10-3; 8 bases are a match to TRBD2. Germline values: CDR1 ENHRY, CDR2 SYGVKD. The CDR3 has 16 amino acids. The V and J ends lost 0 bases and 9 bases, in that order; junction bases with no gene match: 11. The CDR3 here is CAISESQRGSLGTQYF. The CDR3 DNA reads TGTGCCATCAGTGAGTCTCAGCGGGGGTCATTAGGAACGCAGTATTTT.

For this clone: At one boundary the junction diverges from the germline segment, which might be a read error. The same CDR3 also results from other DNA sequences found in this sample. The rearrangement uses TRBV2 and TRBJ1-2, with D unresolved. The CDR3 is 11 amino acids. Germline V CDR1 and CDR2: SNHLY, FYNNEI. The CDR3 sequence is CASSPYEGYTF. The CDR3 DNA reads TGCGCCAGCAGTCCTTACGAGGGCTACACCTTC.

The chain is built from TRBV15 and TRBJ1-2; TRBD1 matches 9 bases. The CDR3 runs to 15 residues. Germline V gene data show CDR1 as LNHNV and CDR2 as YYDKDF (reference sequence). V lost 3 bases and J lost 0; bases outside the gene matches: 2. The CDR3 protein is CATSRGDRANYGYTF. The CDR3 DNA reads as TGTGCCACCAGCAGGGGGGACAGGGCTAACTATGGCTACACCTTC.

V gene TRBV28 combines with J gene TRBJ2-1; 8 bases map to TRBD2. The ends lost 2 bases at V and 14 bases at J; junction bases unmatched: 5. Looked up from germline, CDR1 is MDHEN and CDR2 is SYDVKM. This CDR3 spans 12 amino acids. The CDR3 spells CASSLGWREEFF. The CDR3 DNA is TGTGCCAGCAGTTTAGGTTGGCGGGAGGAGTTCTTC.

V is TRBV4-1 and J is TRBJ1-2; D may be TRBD1 (5 bases). The CDR3 consists of 15 residues. Between the trimmed V and J ends, which lost 0 bases and 3 bases, there was a span of 11 bases. Per the germline V gene, CDR1 is MGHRA and CDR2 is YSYEKL. The CDR3 DNA reads as TGCGCCAGCAGCCAAGATACCAGGGTACACTATGGCTACACCTTC. Encoded protein: CASSQDTRVHYGYTF.

This clone was counted between two and nine times. The rearrangement joins TRBV2 to TRBJ1-4, with D uncertain. Germline-derived CDR1 and CDR2 are SNHLY and FYNNEI. The CDR3 runs to 15 residues. V was shortened by 2 bases and J by 8 bases, with 15 bases between the two germline ends. The CDR3 sequence: CASSEPRGSSEKLFF. CDR3 in DNA: TGTGCCAGCAGTGAACCTCGGGGTTCCAGCGAAAAACTGTTTTTT. Looking up the rest from reference TRBV2 and TRBJ1-4 gives the full variable domain: EPEVTQTPSHQVTQMGQEVILRCVPISNHLYFYWYRQILGQKVEFLVSFYNNEISEKSEIFDDQFSVERPDGSNFTLKIRSTKLEDSAMYFCASSEPRGSSEKLFFGSGTQLSVL.

The rearrangement joins TRBV2 to TRBJ1-2; 10 bases align to TRBD1. The V gene end was trimmed by 5 bases and the J gene end by 4 bases; junction bases not matched to a gene: 7. The CDR3 runs to 15 residues. Per the germline V gene, CDR1 is SNHLY and CDR2 is FYNNEI. CDR3 nucleotide sequence: TGTGCCAGCAGTATCGGGGACAGGGGTCCCTATGGCTACACCTTC. It specifies CASSIGDRGPYGYTF.

The gene calls are TRBV6-5 and TRBJ1-4; perhaps TRBD1 as D (6 bases). This CDR3 is built from 14 residues. Germline V gene data show CDR1 as MNHEY and CDR2 as SVGAGI. V gave up 7 bases and J gave up 15 bases, with 24 bases separating them. This CDR3 reads CASTPGGARGRLFF. CDR3 in DNA: TGTGCCAGCACTCCGGGGGGGGCGCGGGGAAGATTGTTTTTT.

The chain combines TRBV20-1 with TRBJ1-5; D might be TRBD1 (6 bases). V gave up 4 bases and J gave up 7 bases, with 8 bases separating them. CDR1 DFQATT and CDR2 SNEGSKA come from the germline V gene (reference sequence). The CDR3 has 11 amino acids. The CDR3 sequence: CSATGEQPQHF. The CDR3 bases are TGCAGTGCTACAGGGGAGCAGCCCCAGCATTTT.

The table lists this clone with a few counts. This rearrangement joins TRBV6-6 to TRBJ1-1; 7 nucleotides align to TRBD1. The J segment lost 4 bases and the V segment lost 0 bases, leaving 5 bases of the junction unmatched. This CDR3 is 15 amino acids long. Germline CDR1 reads MNHNY; CDR2 reads SVGAGI (reference sequence). The CDR3 region has the DNA TGTGCCAGCAGTTACTCAGGGGGCAGTGGCACTGAAGCTTTCTTT. It encodes CASSYSGGSGTEAFF.

The J gene is TRBJ2-3, the V gene TRBV10-3, with a tentative D call TRBD2 (6 bases). V gave up 0 bases and J gave up 0 bases, with 10 bases separating them. The CDR3 has 16 residues. Germline assignment: CDR1 ENHRY and CDR2 SYGVKD. The DNA for the CDR3 is TGTGCCATCAGTGAGTCTCGGGGGACTAGCACAGATACGCAGTATTTT. Its protein is CAISESRGTSTDTQYF.

CDR3 sequence: CSVGDRGRHGYTF. The DNA for the CDR3 is TGCAGCGTTGGGGACAGGGGGCGGCATGGCTACACCTTC. V is TRBV29-1 and J is TRBJ1-2; 12 nucleotides align to TRBD1. CDR1 SQVTM and CDR2 ANQGSEA come from the germline V gene. CDR3 length equals 13 residues. With V trimmed by 4 bases and J by 6 bases, 3 bases remained unmatched.

The chain has TRBV9 and TRBJ2-7, with 7 bases aligning to TRBD1. The CDR3 has 14 amino acids. V was clipped by 3 bases and J by 2 bases; unmatched bases: 5. Germline V CDR1 and CDR2: SGDLS, YYNGEE. In DNA, the CDR3 is TGTGCCAGCAGCGCAGGGGGTGGGGCCTACGAGCAGTACTTC. It yields the protein CASSAGGGAYEQYF.

There are a few counts of this clone. The chain combines TRBV6-5 with TRBJ1-5; 9 bases match TRBD1. V was clipped by 9 bases and J by 5 bases; unmatched bases: 5. Germline values: CDR1 MNHEY, CDR2 SVGAGI. This CDR3 spans 13 amino acids. CDR3 in DNA: TGTGCCAGTGCCCGGGACAGGGATCAGCCCCAGCATTTT. Its protein is CASARDRDQPQHF.

This clone was detected only a few times. The CDR3 sequence is CSVSPLLADEQFF. As DNA, the CDR3 is TGCAGCGTCTCCCCCTTACTAGCGGATGAGCAGTTCTTC. V and J are TRBV29-1 and TRBJ2-1; the match to TRBD2 covers 8 bases. The V segment lost 6 bases and the J segment 8 bases; nucleotides outside the gene matches: 9. The CDR3 is made up of 13 amino acids. Germline CDR1 is SQVTM and CDR2 is ANQGSEA.